These 29 T cell receptor beta chains originate from one sample sequenced in a study of pediatric ulcerative colitis. Rectal tissue came from one to two pinch biopsies taken at colonoscopy. Libraries were prepared by immunoSEQ multiplex PCR; TCRdb keeps only in-frame clonotypes and omits some of them. This sample carries some 50,000 clones, around 81% of them seen once, and the ten largest clones take around 3.5%. The sequenced material came from gut tissue. The receptors were sampled from a girl under 18 with moderate ulcerative colitis.

Sample share makes this clone medium-sized. This sequence joins TRBV12-5 and TRBJ2-5, with D possibly TRBD2 on 6 matching bases. Germline CDR1 LGHNT, CDR2 FRNRAP. Trimming cost V 4 bases and J 5 bases, with 11 bases left between them. This CDR3 spans 13 amino acids. DNA for the CDR3: TGTGCTAGTGGTTGGTGGGGGGATGAGACCCAGTACTTC. Protein product: CASGWWGDETQYF.

This clone was recorded only once. The chain couples TRBV29-1 to TRBJ1-2; the D gene is possibly TRBD1 (6 bases). Deletions cut 6 bases from V and 2 bases from J, with 10 bases between. Germline V CDR1 and CDR2: SQVTM, ANQGSEA. This CDR3 is built from 12 residues. CDR3 in amino acids: CSVLQGNYGYTF. The CDR3 DNA is TGCAGCGTCTTACAGGGAAACTATGGCTACACCTTC.

The chain uses TRBV4-3 and TRBJ2-2; weak D call: TRBD1 (6 bases). Trimming cost V 3 bases and J 4 bases, with 9 bases left between them. Germline lookup yields CDR1 LGHNA and CDR2 YSLEER. The CDR3 totals 14 residues. The CDR3 nucleotides are TGCGCCAGCAGCCAGGGGGCGAGCACCGGGGAGCTGTTTTTT. This encodes CASSQGASTGELFF.

The V call is TRBV10-3, the J call TRBJ1-5, with D perhaps matching TRBD1 (5 bases). Trimming stripped 4 bases from V and 1 base from J, with 14 bases between. The CDR3 spans 16 residues. Germline CDR1 and CDR2: ENHRY and SYGVKD. This CDR3 reads CAISAGGPLSNQPQHF. CDR3 bases: TGTGCCATCAGTGCCGGGGGTCCGTTAAGCAATCAGCCCCAGCATTTT.

The chain combines TRBV6-1 with TRBJ2-6; D call uncertain. The length of the CDR3 is 14 residues. Looked up from germline, CDR1 is MNHNS and CDR2 is SASEGT. Deletions cut 2 bases from V and 8 bases from J, with 10 bases between. DNA for the CDR3: TGTGCCAGCAGTGAATTAGGGCAGACCAACGTCCTGACTTTC. Translating gives CASSELGQTNVLTF.

The chain combines TRBV6-4 with TRBJ1-1, with D unclear. The CDR3 is 14 residues long. Deletions cut 3 bases from V and 1 base from J, with 9 bases between. The V gene's germline CDR1 is MRHNA and CDR2 SNTAGT. CDR3: CASSEDETNTEAFF. CDR3 bases: TGTGCCAGCAGTGAGGACGAGACGAACACTGAAGCTTTCTTT.

The CDR3 spells CATSRNIGDTQYF. The CDR3 DNA is TGTGCCACCAGCAGAAACATTGGGGATACGCAGTATTTT. The chain couples TRBV15 to TRBJ2-3; D is uncertain. Germline-derived CDR1 and CDR2 are LNHNV and YYDKDF (reference sequence). Trimming shortened V by 2 bases and J by 6 bases, and 9 bases separated the two germline ends. The length of the CDR3 is 13 residues.

This rearrangement joins TRBV7-2 to TRBJ2-7; the D is unclear. This CDR3 region has 12 residues. Germline V gives CDR1 SGHTA, CDR2 FQGNSA. Trimming took 5 bases from V and 1 from J, leaving 6 bases between them. The CDR3 DNA is TGTGCCAGCAGCCGTATGTCCTACGAGCAGTACTTC. Translated, it gives CASSRMSYEQYF.

This sequence joins TRBV18 and TRBJ1-4; D call uncertain. The V end was cut by 2 bases, the J end by 8 bases, with 12 bases between. CDR3 length: 14 residues. Germline CDR1 reads KGHSH; CDR2 reads LQKENI. CDR3 coding DNA: TGTGCCAGCTCACCAGGGTTCAAGGGCGAAAAACTGTTTTTT. Translation: CASSPGFKGEKLFF.

The rearrangement joins TRBV10-3 to TRBJ1-3; 9 nucleotides line up with TRBD1. The germline CDR1 and CDR2 sequences are ENHRY and SYGVKD. The CDR3 is made up of 18 amino acids. V shed 6 bases, J shed 1 base, and the junction held 13 bases outside the gene matches. CDR3 region: CAISATPDRGKSGNTIYF. The CDR3 nucleotides are TGTGCCATCAGCGCAACCCCCGACAGGGGGAAATCTGGAAACACCATATATTTT.

The J gene is TRBJ1-1, the V gene TRBV7-9, with unresolved D. V dropped 4 bases and J dropped 0 bases, with 3 bases sitting between them. This CDR3 has 12 amino acids. Germline-derived CDR1 and CDR2 are SEHNR and FQNEAQ (reference sequence). CDR3 DNA: TGTGCCAGCAGCTCTATGAACACTGAAGCTTTCTTT. It translates to CASSSMNTEAFF.

This chain connects TRBV4-1 to TRBJ1-1; D is unresolved. CDR3 length equals 15 residues. The V and J ends lost 1 base and 4 bases respectively, with 13 bases between them. Germline loops: CDR1 MGHRA, CDR2 YSYEKL. The CDR3 sequence is CASSQVYPSGTEAFF. In nucleotides, the CDR3 is TGCGCCAGCAGCCAAGTTTATCCGTCGGGCACTGAAGCTTTCTTT.

The count of this clone is one. This sequence joins TRBV9 and TRBJ1-6; D is unresolved. Trimming pared 3 bases from V and 7 bases from J, leaving 11 bases between. The CDR3 has 14 amino acids. Germline lookup yields CDR1 SGDLS and CDR2 YYNGEE. The CDR3 reads CASSADLSNSPLHF. The DNA of the CDR3 is TGTGCCAGCAGCGCCGACCTTTCCAATTCACCCCTCCACTTT.

This clone came up a few times. The chain recombines TRBV5-1 with TRBJ2-5; D is ambiguous. Germline values: CDR1 SGHRS, CDR2 YFSETQ. The CDR3 totals 11 residues. The V gene lost 4 bases and the J gene lost 3 bases, with 4 bases spanning the gap. For the CDR3, the DNA is TGCGCCAGCAGCCGGGAAGAGACCCAGTACTTC. This gives the protein CASSREETQYF.

The V gene is TRBV5-4, the J gene TRBJ2-3; 9 bases map to TRBD1. This CDR3 contains 15 residues. The V segment lost 0 bases and the J segment 5 bases; nucleotides outside the gene matches: 4. Germline V lookup: CDR1 SGHNT, CDR2 YYREEE (reference sequence). The CDR3 region is CASSLGGQGQDTQYF. DNA for the CDR3: TGTGCCAGCAGCTTGGGGGGACAGGGTCAAGATACGCAGTATTTT.

The rearrangement links TRBV5-1 to TRBJ1-1; a weak D match, TRBD1 (5 bases). This CDR3 has 13 residues. Trimming removed 4 bases at V and 2 bases at J, with 9 bases between. Germline V gene sequence: CDR1 SGHRS, CDR2 YFSETQ. CDR3 bases: TGCGCCAGCAGCCGGAGGGGCAACACTGAAGCTTTCTTT. Translating gives CASSRRGNTEAFF.

This clone was seen only a few times. The genes are TRBV19 and TRBJ1-1, with a weak D call TRBD1 (5 bases). The ends were cut back, 8 bases at V and 4 bases at J, with 8 bases in the middle. The CDR3 contains 11 residues. CDR1 is LNHDA and CDR2 is SQIVND in the germline V gene (reference sequence). In nucleotides, the CDR3 is TGTGCCAGTGGGAGGGGCACTGAAGCTTTCTTT. Amino acid sequence: CASGRGTEAFF.

This chain connects TRBV15 to TRBJ2-7; TRBD1 aligns across 7 bases. This CDR3 is 14 amino acids long. Losses at the gene ends were 4 bases for V and 5 bases for J; bases not matched to a gene: 8. The germline V gene encodes CDR1 LNHNV and CDR2 YYDKDF (reference sequence). The CDR3 coding sequence is TGTGCCACCAGCAAAGGACAGGACCCCAACGAGCAGTACTTC. This gives the protein CATSKGQDPNEQYF.

This clone was counted a single time. This rearrangement joins TRBV5-4 to TRBJ2-7; TRBD2 matches at 8 bases. J gave up 7 bases and V 4 bases, and 10 bases lay outside the gene matches. Germline loops: CDR1 SGHNT, CDR2 YYREEE (reference sequence). The CDR3 sequence is 14 residues long. CDR3 residues: CASSLAGTRGEQYF. DNA of the CDR3: TGTGCCAGCAGCCTGGCCGGGACTAGAGGGGAGCAGTACTTC.

The chain couples TRBV5-1 to TRBJ2-1, with TRBD2 as a possible D gene (6 bases). The CDR3 runs 15 residues. Germline V CDR1 and CDR2: SGHRS, YFSETQ. V was trimmed by 4 bases and J by 8 bases, leaving 19 bases between them. The CDR3 region has the DNA TGCGCCAGCAGCCCGGCGGGGCAGGGTTCGGATGAGCAGTTCTTC. It codes for CASSPAGQGSDEQFF. Full variable domain (outside the CDR3, taken from reference TRBV5-1 and TRBJ2-1): KAGVTQTPRYLIKTRGQQVTLSCSPISGHRSVSWYQQTPGQGLQFLFEYFSETQRNKGNFPGRFSGRQFSNSRSEMNVSTLELGDSALYLCASSPAGQGSDEQFFGPGTRLTVL.

The J gene is TRBJ1-1, the V gene TRBV27; the D gene is possibly TRBD1 (5 bases). CDR3 length equals 12 residues. Germline loops: CDR1 MNHEY, CDR2 SMNVEV (reference sequence). Between the trimmed V and J ends, which lost 5 bases and 10 bases, there was a span of 14 bases. The CDR3 sequence: CASSLWGMGAFF. CDR3 nucleotides: TGTGCCAGCAGTCTATGGGGGATGGGAGCTTTCTTT.

This clone occurred once. The gene calls are TRBV6-5 and TRBJ2-1; weak D call: TRBD1 (5 bases). CDR3 length: 13 amino acids. V lost 6 bases to trimming and J lost 1 base, with 7 bases between them. Germline V gene data show CDR1 as MNHEY and CDR2 as SVGAGI. The CDR3 reads CASRKGSYNEQFF. The CDR3 coding sequence is TGTGCCAGCAGAAAGGGGTCCTACAATGAGCAGTTCTTC.

In this sample, this clone turned up once. This chain uses TRBV9 with TRBJ2-3; TRBD1 matches 8 bases. The V gene's germline CDR1 is SGDLS and CDR2 YYNGEE. V lost 1 base, J lost 5 bases, and 12 bases stayed unmatched. The CDR3 is 17 residues long. The CDR3 region has the DNA TGTGCCAGCAGCGTACAGGCCGGACAGGGATATAGAGATACGCAGTATTTT. It yields the protein CASSVQAGQGYRDTQYF.

The chain carries TRBV9 and TRBJ2-2; 8 nucleotides line up with TRBD2. V trimming: 6 bases; J trimming: 7 bases; junction bases outside the gene matches: 8. Germline V gene data show CDR1 as SGDLS and CDR2 as YYNGEE. The length of the CDR3 is 14 residues. The DNA for the CDR3 is TGTGCCAGCACTTCGGGGGGGCCAAGCGGGGAGCTGTTTTTT. This sequence encodes CASTSGGPSGELFF.

This sequence joins TRBV20-1 and TRBJ2-7; D may be TRBD2 (6 bases). CDR1 is DFQATT, CDR2 SNEGSKA, per germline (reference sequence). V lost 8 bases, J lost 4 bases, and 12 bases lay in between. The CDR3 sequence is 11 residues long. CDR3 region: CSKSRGYEQYF. The CDR3, as DNA: TGCAGTAAGAGCCGGGGGTACGAGCAGTACTTC.

The chain joins TRBV4-1 to TRBJ1-5; D might be TRBD1 (5 bases). The CDR3 extends over 14 amino acids. CDR1 MGHRA and CDR2 YSYEKL come from the germline V gene. Trimming left V 4 bases short and J 7 bases short, with 14 bases between. CDR3 protein: CASSRGGGYQPQHF. CDR3 DNA: TGCGCCAGCAGCCGCGGGGGAGGTTACCAGCCCCAGCATTTT.

The V call is TRBV6-1, the J call TRBJ2-6; tentative D call: TRBD2 (6 bases). Germline V lookup: CDR1 MNHNS, CDR2 SASEGT. Trimming stripped 7 bases from V and 4 bases from J, with 11 bases between. The CDR3 contains 14 residues. The CDR3 DNA reads TGTGCCAGCACGGGGGTTCGGGGGGCCAACGTCCTGACTTTC. Residues: CASTGVRGANVLTF.

The V call is TRBV5-1, the J call TRBJ1-2; D is unclear. The germline V and J ends were trimmed by 0 bases and 3 bases, with 12 bases remaining between them. The CDR3 covers 15 residues. Germline V gene data show CDR1 as SGHRS and CDR2 as YFSETQ. In nucleotides, the CDR3 is TGCGCCAGCAGCTTGGCCCTTGGCAACCACTATGGCTACACCTTC. Translation: CASSLALGNHYGYTF.

V usage is TRBV29-1 and J usage is TRBJ2-7, with 12 bases lining up with TRBD2. V lost 7 bases to trimming and J lost 6 bases; unmatched junction nucleotides: 7. The germline gives CDR1 SQVTM, CDR2 ANQGSEA. The CDR3 is 13 residues long. CDR3 sequence (DNA): TGCAGCGGGAGGACTAGCGGGATGGGCGAGCAGTACTTC. Its translation is CSGRTSGMGEQYF.